The present T cell receptor beta chain was sequenced within a study of blood T cell repertoires in COVID-19. Clones were sequenced by immunoSEQ multiplex PCR, and TCRdb holds only the in-frame ones, with some missing. The sample has 350,000 to 550,000 clones, about 85% seen once; the top ten hold 1.5% to 2%. Germline V CDR1 and CDR2: MNHEY, SVGAGI. The length of the CDR3 is 14 residues. The J segment lost 5 bases and the V segment lost 6 bases, leaving 9 bases of the junction unmatched. Material: PBMCs or T cells enriched from blood (not recorded which). J is TRBJ2-5 and V is TRBV6-5, with 7 bases that match TRBD1. The sequence was collected from a woman aged 18-29 years with acute COVID-19. The CDR3, as DNA: TGTGCCAGCAGCCAGACAGGGTATTTGGAGACCCAGTACTTC. This sequence encodes CASSQTGYLETQYF.